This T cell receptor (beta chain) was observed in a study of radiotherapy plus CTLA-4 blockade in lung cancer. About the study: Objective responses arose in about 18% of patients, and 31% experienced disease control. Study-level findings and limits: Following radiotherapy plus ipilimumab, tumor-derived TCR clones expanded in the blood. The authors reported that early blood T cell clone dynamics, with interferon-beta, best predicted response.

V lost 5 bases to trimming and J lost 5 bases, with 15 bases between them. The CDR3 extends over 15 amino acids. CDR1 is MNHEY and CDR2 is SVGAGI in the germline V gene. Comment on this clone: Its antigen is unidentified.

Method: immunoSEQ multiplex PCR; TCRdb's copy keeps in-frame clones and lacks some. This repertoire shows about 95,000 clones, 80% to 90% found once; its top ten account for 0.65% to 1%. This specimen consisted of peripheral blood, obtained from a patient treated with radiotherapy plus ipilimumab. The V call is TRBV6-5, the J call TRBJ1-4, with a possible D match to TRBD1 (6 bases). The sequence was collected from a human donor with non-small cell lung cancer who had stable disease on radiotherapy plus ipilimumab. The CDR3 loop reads CASSLKTGPNEKLFF. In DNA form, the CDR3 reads TGTGCCAGCAGTCTCAAGACAGGCCCAAATGAAAAACTGTTTTTT.